What follows is one T cell receptor (beta chain) and its context. Its antigen remains unidentified. There are no base qualities to consult, and no much larger clone falls within one base. Genomic DNA was isolated with the QIAamp DNA kit from frozen aliquots of single-cell suspensions that had not been sorted. Surgically resected non-small cell lung cancer tissue was used for the tumour samples. Tissues arrived within 2 hours after resection and were immediately processed into single-cell suspensions. Tissue was broken up mechanically, digested enzymatically with DNase I, collagenase I and hyaluronidase for 30 to 35 minutes at 37 degrees C, and then filtered and RBC-lysed. A two-step multiplex PCR amplified TCR-beta CDR3 regions from genomic DNA, and the second step of the PCR added Illumina-compatible adaptors. TCR-beta immunosequencing was carried out on an Illumina platform through the commercial immunoSEQ service. On the authors' methods: Repertoires were described by productive clonality and by Top 10 Clones, which is the percentage of T-cell templates coming from the ten most frequent sequences. Productive clonality ranged from 0 to 1, with 1 indicating a monoclonal population. Tumour-associated clones, identified using log10 scatter plots, were defined as sequences that made up at least 0.1% of tumour T-cell templates and were not found in the matched non-adjacent lung. Student's t-tests were used for two-group comparisons, ANOVA for comparisons across stages, and linear regression for relationships, with analyses done in GraphPad Prism7 and R. TCRdb stores this immuneACCESS table with in-frame sequences only. Part of the clones is absent; in the studies checked, under half of the shortfall reflects unresolved V genes, and no reason is known for the rest. V, J and clone size are those of that table, while D and trimming were read from the DNA. This sample holds 3,000 to 3,500 clones; roughly 80% were observed only once. 4% of the sample goes to the ten largest clones.

These data belong to a study of immune cell composition in non-small cell lung cancer (dated by TCRdb to about 2017). For the study in its entirety: Histologic subtype, mainly lung adenocarcinoma or squamous cell carcinoma, was assigned on the basis of H&E together with p63, CK5, Napsin A and TTF-1 immunohistochemistry. TCR-beta sequencing from Adaptive Biotechnologies was done on around 34 paired sets of NSCLC tumour and non-adjacent lung specimens and on roughly 24 tumour-only specimens. Supplementary cohort #1, around nine lung adenocarcinoma cases, had paired tumour/lung TCR-beta sequencing and TIL populations generated to assess tumour reactivity. Four tumour specimens that had TCR-beta data belonged to rare histological subtypes and were left out of the subtype comparisons. The research as a whole found: Across 9 to 10 adenocarcinoma cases, TIL tumour reactivity correlated strongly with maximal tumour-associated clone frequency but not with overall clonality. No significant correlation was found between tumour TCR-beta clonality and smoking pack-years. Top 10 clone scores and productive clonality were significantly higher in lung squamous cell carcinoma than in lung adenocarcinoma tumours. Nearly half of NSCLC cases had tumour-associated clones >0.5%, with about four fifths of squamous carcinomas showing such clones compared with approximately 30% of adenocarcinomas. The reactivity cohort included only around ten cases, and whether tumour-reactive clones share sequences with the dominant in vivo tumour-associated clones was not shown.

Trimming removed 4 bases from V and 4 bases from J; the gene matches leave 5 bases unexplained. The CDR3 goes from the cysteine to the phenylalanine over 14 residues. Only the CDR3 portion is preserved as DNA: 42 bases, with reading frame beginning at the first base. In the germline V gene, CDR1 corresponds to SGHTA and CDR2 to FQGNSA. This sequence uses TRBV7-2 and TRBJ2-5, with TRBD2 identical over 8 junction bases. The TCR comes from a human donor with non-small cell lung cancer. The sample consisted of lung tumor tissue. The bases read TGTGCCAGCAGCTCCGTCGGGAGGGTAGAGACCCAGTACTTC. This yields the protein CASSSVGRVETQYF.